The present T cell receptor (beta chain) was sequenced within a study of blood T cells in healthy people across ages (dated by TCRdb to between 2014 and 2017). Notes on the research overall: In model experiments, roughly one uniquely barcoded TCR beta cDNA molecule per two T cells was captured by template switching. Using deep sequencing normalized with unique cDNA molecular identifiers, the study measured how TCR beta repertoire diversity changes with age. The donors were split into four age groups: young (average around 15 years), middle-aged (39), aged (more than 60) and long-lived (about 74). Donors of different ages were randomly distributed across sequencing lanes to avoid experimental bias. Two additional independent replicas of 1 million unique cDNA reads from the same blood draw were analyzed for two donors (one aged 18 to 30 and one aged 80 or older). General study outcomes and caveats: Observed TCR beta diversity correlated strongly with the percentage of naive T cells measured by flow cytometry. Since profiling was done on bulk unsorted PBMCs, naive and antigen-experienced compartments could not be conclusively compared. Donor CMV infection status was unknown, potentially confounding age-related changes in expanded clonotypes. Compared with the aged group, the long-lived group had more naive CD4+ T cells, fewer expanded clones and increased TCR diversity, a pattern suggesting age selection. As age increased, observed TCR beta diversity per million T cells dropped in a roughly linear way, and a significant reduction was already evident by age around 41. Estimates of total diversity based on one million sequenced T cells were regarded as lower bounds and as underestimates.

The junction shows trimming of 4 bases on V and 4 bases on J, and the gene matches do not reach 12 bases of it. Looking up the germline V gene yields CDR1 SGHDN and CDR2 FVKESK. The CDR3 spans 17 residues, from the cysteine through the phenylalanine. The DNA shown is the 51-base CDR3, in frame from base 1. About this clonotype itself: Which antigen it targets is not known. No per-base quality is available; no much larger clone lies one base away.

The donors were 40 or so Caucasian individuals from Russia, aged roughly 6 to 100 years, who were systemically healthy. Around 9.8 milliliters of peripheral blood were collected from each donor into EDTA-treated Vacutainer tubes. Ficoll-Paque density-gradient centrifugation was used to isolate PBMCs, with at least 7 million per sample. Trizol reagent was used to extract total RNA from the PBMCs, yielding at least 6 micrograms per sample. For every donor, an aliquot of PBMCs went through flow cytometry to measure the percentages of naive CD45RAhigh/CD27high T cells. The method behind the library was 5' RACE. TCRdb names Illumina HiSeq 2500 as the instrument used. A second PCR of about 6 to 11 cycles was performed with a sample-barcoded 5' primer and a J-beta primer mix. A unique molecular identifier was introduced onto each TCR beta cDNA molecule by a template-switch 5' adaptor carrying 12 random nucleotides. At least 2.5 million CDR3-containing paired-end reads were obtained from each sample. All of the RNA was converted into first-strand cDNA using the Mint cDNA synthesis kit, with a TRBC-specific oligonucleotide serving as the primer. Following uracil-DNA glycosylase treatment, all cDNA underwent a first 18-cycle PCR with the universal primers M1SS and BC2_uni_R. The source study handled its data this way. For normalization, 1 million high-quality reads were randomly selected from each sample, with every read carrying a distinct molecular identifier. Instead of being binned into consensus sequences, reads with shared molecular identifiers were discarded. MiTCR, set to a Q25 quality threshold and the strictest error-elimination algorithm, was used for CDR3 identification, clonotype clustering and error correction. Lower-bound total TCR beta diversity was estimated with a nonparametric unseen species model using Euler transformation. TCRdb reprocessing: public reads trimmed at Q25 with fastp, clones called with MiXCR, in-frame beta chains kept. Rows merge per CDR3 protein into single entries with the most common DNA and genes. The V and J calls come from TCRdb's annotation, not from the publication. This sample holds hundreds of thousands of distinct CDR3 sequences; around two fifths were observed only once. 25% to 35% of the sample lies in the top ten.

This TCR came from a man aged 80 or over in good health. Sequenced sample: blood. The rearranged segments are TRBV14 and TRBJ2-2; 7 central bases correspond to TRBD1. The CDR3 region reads CASSRDRDSHLTGELFF. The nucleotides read TGTGCCAGCAGCCGCGACAGGGATAGCCATCTCACCGGGGAGCTGTTTTTT.